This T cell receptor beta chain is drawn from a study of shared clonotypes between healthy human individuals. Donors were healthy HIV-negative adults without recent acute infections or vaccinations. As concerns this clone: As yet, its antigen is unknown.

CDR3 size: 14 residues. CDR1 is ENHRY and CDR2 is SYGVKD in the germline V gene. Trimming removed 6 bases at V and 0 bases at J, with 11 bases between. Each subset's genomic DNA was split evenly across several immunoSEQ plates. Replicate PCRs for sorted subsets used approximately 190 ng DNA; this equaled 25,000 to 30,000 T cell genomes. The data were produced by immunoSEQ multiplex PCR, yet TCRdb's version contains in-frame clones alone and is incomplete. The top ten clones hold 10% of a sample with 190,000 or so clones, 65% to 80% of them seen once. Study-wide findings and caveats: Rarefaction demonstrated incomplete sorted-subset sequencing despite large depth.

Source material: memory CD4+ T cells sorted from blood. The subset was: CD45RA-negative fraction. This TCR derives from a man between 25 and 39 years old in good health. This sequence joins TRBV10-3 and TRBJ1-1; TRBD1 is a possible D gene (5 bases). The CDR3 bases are TGTGCCATCAGCGAGGGGTTCCTGAACACTGAAGCTTTCTTT. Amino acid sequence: CAISEGFLNTEAFF.